These T cell receptor beta chains were read from a single sample in a study of blood T cell repertoires in COVID-19. The data were produced by immunoSEQ multiplex PCR, yet TCRdb's version contains in-frame clones alone and is incomplete. This sample has about 270,000 clones, with around nine tenths found just once. The source material was peripheral blood. The receptors here all came from a woman aged 60-75 years who had recovered from COVID-19. Both conserved end residues are part of each CDR3. Fields, in order: D gene, J gene, CDR3 length, V gene, clone size, CDR3 protein, CDR3 DNA. D genes are given only for firm matches. Rows may omit the clone size; those that give it use once, few, many or a size class.

TRBD2 | TRBJ2-5 | 14 | TRBV14 | . | CASSRAGAGGSQYF | TGTGCCAGCAGCCGAGCGGGAGCTGGGGGATCCCAGTACTTC
TRBD1 | TRBJ2-2 | 15 | TRBV11-2 | once | CASSRTGRNTGELFF | TGTGCCAGCAGCCGGACAGGGCGCAACACCGGGGAGCTGTTTTTT
TRBD1 | TRBJ2-3 | 15 | TRBV6-5 | . | CASTGTGDFTDTQYF | TGTGCCAGCACCGGGACAGGGGACTTCACAGATACGCAGTATTTT
. | TRBJ1-1 | 15 | TRBV5-1 | . | CASSLAGAGHTEAFF | TGCGCCAGCAGCTTGGCAGGTGCAGGGCACACTGAAGCTTTCTTT
. | TRBJ1-5 | 16 | TRBV28 | few | CASSLWPGVGNQPQHF | TGTGCCAGCAGTTTATGGCCGGGGGTGGGAAATCAGCCCCAGCATTTT
. | TRBJ2-3 | 16 | TRBV11-3 | . | CASSPSFGGVADTQYF | TGTGCCAGCAGCCCTTCGTTTGGGGGCGTGGCAGATACGCAGTATTTT
. | TRBJ1-4 | 14 | TRBV11-1 | . | CASSFNEEQEKLFF | TGTGCCAGCAGCTTTAACGAGGAGCAGGAAAAACTGTTTTTT
. | TRBJ2-7 | 13 | TRBV11-1 | few | CASSLERTYEQYF | TGTGCCAGCAGCTTAGAGCGTACCTACGAGCAGTACTTC
TRBD1 | TRBJ1-1 | 13 | TRBV12-3/TRBV12-4 | . | CASSPTGDTEAFF | TGTGCCAGCAGTCCGACAGGGGACACTGAAGCTTTCTTT
TRBD1 | TRBJ2-7 | 15 | TRBV5-1 | . | CASRAGTGDSYEQYF | TGCGCCAGCAGGGCCGGGACAGGGGACTCCTACGAGCAGTACTTC
TRBD1 | TRBJ1-2 | 13 | TRBV29-1 | . | CSAIGQGAWGYTF | TGCAGCGCAATAGGACAGGGGGCGTGGGGCTACACCTTC
. | TRBJ2-7 | 14 | TRBV19 | . | CASSIGQGNYEQYF | TGTGCCAGTAGTATAGGCCAGGGAAACTACGAGCAGTACTTC
. | TRBJ1-5 | 15 | TRBV19 | . | CASSRIGQFNQPQHF | TGTGCCAGTAGTAGGATCGGACAGTTCAATCAGCCCCAGCATTTT
. | TRBJ2-7 | 15 | TRBV3-1/TRBV3-2 | once | CASSHTGTTSYEQYF | TGTGCCAGCAGCCACACCGGGACAACCTCCTACGAGCAGTACTTC
. | TRBJ1-2 | 13 | TRBV10-2 | . | CASSPTGNYGYTF | TGCGCCAGCAGTCCTACAGGAAACTATGGCTACACCTTC
. | TRBJ2-5 | 15 | TRBV19 | . | CASSIGQLPQETQYF | TGTGCCAGTAGTATAGGCCAACTACCCCAAGAGACCCAGTACTTC
. | TRBJ1-2 | 13 | TRBV19 | . | CASSIGRNYGYTF | TGTGCCAGTAGTATAGGGAGGAACTATGGCTACACCTTC
TRBD2 | TRBJ2-1 | 13 | TRBV11-2 | . | CASSAGLAGGKFF | TGTGCCAGCAGCGCCGGACTAGCGGGGGGGAAGTTCTTC
. | TRBJ2-6 | 16 | TRBV19 | . | CASSPASESGANVLTF | TGTGCCAGTAGTCCGGCTTCGGAGTCTGGGGCCAACGTCCTGACTTTC
. | TRBJ1-2 | 14 | TRBV28 | many | CASSEQGTVYGYTF | TGTGCCAGCAGTGAACAGGGTACGGTCTATGGCTACACCTTC
TRBD1 | TRBJ2-1 | 18 | TRBV12-5 | . | CASGLVPGTGNSYNEQFF | TGTGCTAGTGGTTTGGTACCCGGGACAGGGAACTCCTACAATGAGCAGTTCTTC
. | TRBJ1-2 | 15 | TRBV29-1 | . | CSVDPNSGGADGYTF | TGCAGCGTTGATCCCAACTCGGGGGGCGCCGATGGCTACACCTTC
. | TRBJ2-7 | 16 | TRBV19 | . | CASSGVRTASTYEQYF | TGTGCCAGTAGTGGGGTTCGGACAGCCTCTACCTACGAGCAGTACTTC
TRBD1 | TRBJ1-4 | 15 | TRBV7-2 | . | CASSLATGTAVKLFF | TGTGCCAGCAGCTTAGCGACCGGGACAGCAGTAAAACTGTTTTTT
TRBD1 | TRBJ1-6 | 16 | TRBV7-9 | few | CASSPTRTGINSPLHF | TGTGCCAGCAGCCCCACCCGGACAGGGATCAATTCACCCCTCCACTTT
. | TRBJ1-6 | 16 | TRBV3-1/TRBV3-2 | . | CASSQSPWGDNSPLHF | TGTGCCAGCAGCCAATCTCCGTGGGGGGATAATTCACCCCTCCACTTT
TRBD2 | TRBJ2-7 | 15 | TRBV3-1/TRBV3-2 | . | CASSQEAGGPWEQYF | TGTGCCAGCAGCCAAGAGGCGGGGGGACCTTGGGAGCAGTACTTC
TRBD2 | TRBJ2-7 | 19 | TRBV19 | few | CASSIVDGGISFGLHEQYF | TGTGCCAGTAGTATAGTCGACGGGGGGATTAGTTTCGGCTTGCACGAGCAGTACTTC